Listed below are T cell receptor beta chains from one sample, sequenced in a study of cytomegalovirus exposure and HLA in healthy donors. The data were produced by immunoSEQ multiplex PCR, yet TCRdb's version contains in-frame clones alone and is incomplete. Of about 76,000 clones listed, roughly 81% were seen once; the top ten hold 1.5% to 2%. Input material: PBMCs. Receptor source: a woman in her 30s in good health and CMV-seronegative. Both conserved end residues are part of each CDR3. Each record gives: V gene, D gene, J gene, clone size, CDR3 protein, CDR3 DNA. A D gene is named only where the DNA matches it firmly. Part of the rows lack a size; the others show once, few, many or a class for expanded clones.

v_call: TRBV6-1
d_call: -
j_call: TRBJ2-1
clone_size: -
cdr3_aa: CASPGGALDNEQFF
cdr3_nt: TGTGCCAGCCCCGGAGGGGCCCTAGACAATGAGCAGTTCTTC

v_call: TRBV10-3
d_call: -
j_call: TRBJ2-1
clone_size: -
cdr3_aa: CAISEGSSAYNEQFF
cdr3_nt: TGTGCCATCAGTGAGGGGTCTAGCGCATACAATGAGCAGTTCTTC

v_call: TRBV27
d_call: -
j_call: TRBJ2-7
clone_size: -
cdr3_aa: CASSTGIYEQYF
cdr3_nt: TGTGCCAGCAGTACCGGGATCTACGAGCAGTACTTC

v_call: TRBV9
d_call: -
j_call: TRBJ2-1
clone_size: -
cdr3_aa: CASSVATGKAEQFF
cdr3_nt: TGTGCCAGCAGCGTAGCTACAGGGAAGGCTGAGCAGTTCTTC

v_call: TRBV5-4
d_call: TRBD1
j_call: TRBJ1-1
clone_size: -
cdr3_aa: CASSKKTGVNTEAFF
cdr3_nt: TGTGCCAGCAGCAAAAAGACAGGGGTGAACACTGAAGCTTTCTTT

v_call: TRBV4-2
d_call: -
j_call: TRBJ2-1
clone_size: -
cdr3_aa: CASSQAQAPNEQFF
cdr3_nt: TGTGCCAGCAGCCAAGCCCAGGCTCCCAATGAGCAGTTCTTC

v_call: TRBV5-1
d_call: TRBD1
j_call: TRBJ2-1
clone_size: -
cdr3_aa: CASSLDWGQGGNEQFF
cdr3_nt: TGCGCCAGCAGCTTGGACTGGGGACAGGGTGGCAATGAGCAGTTCTTC

v_call: TRBV28
d_call: -
j_call: TRBJ2-3
clone_size: -
cdr3_aa: CASSFGQGIDTQYF
cdr3_nt: TGTGCCAGCAGTTTCGGTCAGGGCATAGATACGCAGTATTTT

v_call: TRBV9
d_call: -
j_call: TRBJ2-6
clone_size: -
cdr3_aa: CASSGQGSGANVLTF
cdr3_nt: TGTGCCAGCAGCGGGCAGGGATCTGGGGCCAACGTCCTGACTTTC

v_call: TRBV25-1
d_call: -
j_call: TRBJ2-7
clone_size: -
cdr3_aa: CASRSPYSYEQYF
cdr3_nt: TGTGCCAGCAGATCCCCCTACTCCTACGAGCAGTACTTC

v_call: TRBV28
d_call: -
j_call: TRBJ1-2
clone_size: few
cdr3_aa: CASSPNRLPYGYTF
cdr3_nt: TGTGCCAGCAGTCCCAACAGGCTGCCATATGGCTACACCTTC

v_call: TRBV5-1
d_call: -
j_call: TRBJ1-1
clone_size: few
cdr3_aa: CASSQDSANTEAFF
cdr3_nt: TGCGCCAGCAGCCAGGACAGTGCGAACACTGAAGCTTTCTTT

v_call: TRBV5-1
d_call: TRBD1
j_call: TRBJ1-1
clone_size: -
cdr3_aa: CASSTFNLGQPNTEAFF
cdr3_nt: TGCGCCAGCAGCACCTTCAACCTGGGACAGCCGAACACTGAAGCTTTCTTT

v_call: TRBV7-9
d_call: -
j_call: TRBJ2-2
clone_size: -
cdr3_aa: CASSPPGKGTGELFF
cdr3_nt: TGTGCCAGCAGCCCCCCGGGGAAAGGGACCGGGGAGCTGTTTTTT

v_call: TRBV30
d_call: TRBD1
j_call: TRBJ2-5
clone_size: -
cdr3_aa: CAWSVPGQFGETQYF
cdr3_nt: TGTGCCTGGAGTGTCCCGGGACAGTTTGGTGAGACCCAGTACTTC

v_call: TRBV5-5
d_call: -
j_call: TRBJ1-2
clone_size: few
cdr3_aa: CASSSTENVYGYTF
cdr3_nt: TGTGCCAGCAGCTCGACTGAGAATGTCTATGGCTACACCTTC

v_call: TRBV6-5
d_call: -
j_call: TRBJ2-1
clone_size: -
cdr3_aa: CASTSQGYEQFF
cdr3_nt: TGTGCCAGCACCTCCCAGGGGTATGAGCAGTTCTTC

v_call: TRBV15
d_call: TRBD2
j_call: TRBJ2-5
clone_size: -
cdr3_aa: CATSVAGARETQYF
cdr3_nt: TGTGCCACCAGCGTAGCGGGAGCCCGGGAGACCCAGTACTTC

v_call: TRBV25-1
d_call: TRBD1
j_call: TRBJ2-2
clone_size: -
cdr3_aa: CASSGQGNTGELFF
cdr3_nt: TGTGCCAGCAGTGGACAGGGGAACACCGGGGAGCTGTTTTTT

v_call: TRBV28
d_call: TRBD1
j_call: TRBJ1-5
clone_size: -
cdr3_aa: CASRGTGTFREPQHF
cdr3_nt: TGTGCCAGCAGGGGGACAGGGACTTTCAGGGAGCCCCAGCATTTT

v_call: TRBV6-1
d_call: TRBD1
j_call: TRBJ1-4
clone_size: -
cdr3_aa: CASSETQGARGEKLFF
cdr3_nt: TGTGCCAGCAGTGAGACCCAGGGGGCGCGAGGCGAAAAACTGTTTTTT

v_call: TRBV6-5
d_call: TRBD2
j_call: TRBJ2-5
clone_size: -
cdr3_aa: CATLNLGVAGETQYF
cdr3_nt: TGTGCCACTTTAAATCTCGGGGTAGCGGGAGAGACCCAGTACTTC

v_call: TRBV5-1
d_call: -
j_call: TRBJ2-7
clone_size: -
cdr3_aa: CASSFSSAGYEQYF
cdr3_nt: TGCGCCAGCAGCTTTTCTAGCGCGGGATACGAGCAGTACTTC

v_call: TRBV28
d_call: -
j_call: TRBJ2-7
clone_size: once
cdr3_aa: CASRGGPFYEQYF
cdr3_nt: TGTGCCAGCAGGGGGGGACCCTTCTACGAGCAGTACTTC

v_call: TRBV28
d_call: TRBD1
j_call: TRBJ1-5
clone_size: -
cdr3_aa: CASSLGQGAKKPQHF
cdr3_nt: TGTGCCAGCAGTTTAGGGCAGGGGGCGAAGAAGCCCCAGCATTTT

v_call: TRBV30
d_call: -
j_call: TRBJ2-3
clone_size: once
cdr3_aa: CALGGFPTDTQYF
cdr3_nt: TGTGCCCTAGGGGGATTTCCCACAGATACGCAGTATTTT

v_call: TRBV19
d_call: -
j_call: TRBJ1-1
clone_size: -
cdr3_aa: CASSGTGEAFF
cdr3_nt: TGTGCCAGTAGCGGAACAGGTGAAGCTTTCTTT

v_call: TRBV5-1
d_call: TRBD1
j_call: TRBJ2-7
clone_size: once
cdr3_aa: CASSREPGQGARRRYEQYF
cdr3_nt: TGCGCCAGCAGCCGGGAACCGGGACAGGGGGCCCGGCGAAGGTACGAGCAGTACTTC

v_call: TRBV30
d_call: -
j_call: TRBJ1-2
clone_size: -
cdr3_aa: CAWSLRGGYGYTF
cdr3_nt: TGTGCCTGGAGTTTGCGAGGGGGTTATGGCTACACCTTC

v_call: TRBV29-1
d_call: TRBD2
j_call: TRBJ2-5
clone_size: -
cdr3_aa: CSTRRSGSWQETQYF
cdr3_nt: TGCAGCACCCGACGCAGCGGGAGTTGGCAAGAGACCCAGTACTTC